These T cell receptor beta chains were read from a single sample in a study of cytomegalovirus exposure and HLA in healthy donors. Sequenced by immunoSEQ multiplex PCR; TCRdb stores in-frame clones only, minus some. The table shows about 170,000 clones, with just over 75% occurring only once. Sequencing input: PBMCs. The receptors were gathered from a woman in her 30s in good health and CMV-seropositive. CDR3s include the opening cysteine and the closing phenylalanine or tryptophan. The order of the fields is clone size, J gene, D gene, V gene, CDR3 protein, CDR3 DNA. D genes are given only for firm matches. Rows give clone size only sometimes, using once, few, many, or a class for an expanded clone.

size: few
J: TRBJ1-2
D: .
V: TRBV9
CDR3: CASSASGQWGYTF
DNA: TGTGCCAGCAGCGCAAGCGGACAGTGGGGCTACACCTTC

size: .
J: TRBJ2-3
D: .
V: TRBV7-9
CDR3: CASSLAKDWSTDTQYF
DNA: TGTGCCAGCAGCTTAGCGAAGGACTGGAGCACAGATACGCAGTATTTT

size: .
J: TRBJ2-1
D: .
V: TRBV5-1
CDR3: CASSSGLESPYNEQFF
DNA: TGCGCCAGCAGCTCGGGACTCGAATCTCCTTACAATGAGCAGTTCTTC

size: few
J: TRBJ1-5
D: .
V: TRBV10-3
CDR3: CASSSLGNQPQHF
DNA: TGTGCCAGCAGTTCACTTGGTAATCAGCCCCAGCATTTT

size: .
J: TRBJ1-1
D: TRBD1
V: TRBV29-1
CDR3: CSVKKAGQVPEAFF
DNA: TGCAGCGTCAAAAAGGCGGGACAGGTCCCTGAAGCTTTCTTT

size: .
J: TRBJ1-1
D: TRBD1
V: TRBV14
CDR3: CASSRVDPGDRGWNTEAFF
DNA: TGTGCCAGCAGCCGGGTTGACCCCGGGGACAGGGGTTGGAACACTGAAGCTTTCTTT

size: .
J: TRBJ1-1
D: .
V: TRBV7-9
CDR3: CASSLEADTEAFF
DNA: TGTGCCAGCAGCTTAGAGGCGGACACTGAAGCTTTCTTT

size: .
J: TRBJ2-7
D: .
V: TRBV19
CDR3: CASSTPPGDEQYF
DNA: TGTGCCAGTAGTACCCCCCCAGGGGACGAGCAGTACTTC

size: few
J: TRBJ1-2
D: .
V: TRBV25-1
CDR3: CASSSGVGSGYTF
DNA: TGTGCCAGCTCTTCCGGGGTTGGAAGCGGCTACACCTTC

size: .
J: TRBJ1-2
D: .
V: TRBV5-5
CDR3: CASSPPGVAGYTF
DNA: TGTGCCAGCAGCCCGCCAGGGGTAGCTGGCTACACCTTC

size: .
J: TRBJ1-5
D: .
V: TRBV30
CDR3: CAWSPDRIQPQHF
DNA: TGTGCCTGGAGCCCCGACAGGATTCAGCCCCAGCATTTT

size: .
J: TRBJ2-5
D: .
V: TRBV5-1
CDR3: CASSPPSGVGETQYF
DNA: TGCGCCAGCAGCCCCCCTTCAGGTGTTGGAGAGACCCAGTACTTC

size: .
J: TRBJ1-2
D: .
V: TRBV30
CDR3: CAWSVGVGSIYGYTF
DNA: TGTGCCTGGAGTGTAGGGGTTGGCAGCATCTATGGCTACACCTTC

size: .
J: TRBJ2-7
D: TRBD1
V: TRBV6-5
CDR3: CASRQNRQGGCEQYF
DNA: TGTGCCAGCAGGCAGAATCGACAAGGGGGCTGCGAGCAGTACTTC

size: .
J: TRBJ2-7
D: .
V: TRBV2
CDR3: CASELSSYEQYF
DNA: TGTGCCAGTGAACTGAGCTCCTACGAGCAGTACTTC

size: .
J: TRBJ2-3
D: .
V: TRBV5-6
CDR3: CASSPGGDTQYF
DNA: TGTGCCAGCAGCCCCGGAGGGGATACGCAGTATTTT

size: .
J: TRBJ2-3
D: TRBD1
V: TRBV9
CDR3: CASSLDRGETDTQYF
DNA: TGTGCCAGCAGCCTCGACAGGGGGGAAACAGATACGCAGTATTTT

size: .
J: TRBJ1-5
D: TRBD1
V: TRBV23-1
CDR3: CASSQSEGQTCNQPQHF
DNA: TGCGCCAGCAGTCAATCGGAGGGACAGACATGCAATCAGCCCCAGCATTTT

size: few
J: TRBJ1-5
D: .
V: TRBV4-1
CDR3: CASSLRTLTQPQHF
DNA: TGCGCCAGCAGCCTTCGGACTCTAACTCAGCCCCAGCATTTT

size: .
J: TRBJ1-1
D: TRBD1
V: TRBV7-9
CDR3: CASSLTAGTGNTEAFF
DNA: TGTGCCAGCAGCCTGACAGCCGGGACAGGGAACACTGAAGCTTTCTTT

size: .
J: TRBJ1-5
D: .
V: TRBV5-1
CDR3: CASSLGQGTQPQHF
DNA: TGCGCCAGCAGCTTAGGGCAGGGGACTCAGCCCCAGCATTTT

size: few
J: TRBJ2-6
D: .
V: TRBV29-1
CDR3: CSVEVGANVLTF
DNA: TGCAGCGTAGAGGTTGGGGCCAACGTCCTGACTTTC

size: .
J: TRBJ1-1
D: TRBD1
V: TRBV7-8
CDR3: CASSRDRGVINTEAFF
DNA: TGTGCCAGCAGCAGGGACAGGGGCGTTATAAACACTGAAGCTTTCTTT

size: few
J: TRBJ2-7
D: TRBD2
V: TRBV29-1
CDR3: CSVGSGGYEQYF
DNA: TGCAGCGTCGGGAGCGGGGGCTACGAGCAGTACTTC

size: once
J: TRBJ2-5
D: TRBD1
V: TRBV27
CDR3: CASSQGTDGFVRTQYF
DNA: TGTGCCAGCAGTCAGGGGACAGACGGGTTTGTACGGACCCAGTACTTC

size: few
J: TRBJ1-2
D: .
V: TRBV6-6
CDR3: CASSYRVSNYGYTF
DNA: TGTGCCAGCAGTTACCGGGTCAGTAACTATGGCTACACCTTC

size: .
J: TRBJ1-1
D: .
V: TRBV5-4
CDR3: CASSLEAGRDTEAFF
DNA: TGTGCCAGCAGCTTGGAGGCGGGAAGGGACACTGAAGCTTTCTTT

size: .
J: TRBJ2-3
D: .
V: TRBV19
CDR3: CASSIVGGTQYF
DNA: TGTGCCAGTAGTATAGTTGGCGGTACGCAGTATTTT

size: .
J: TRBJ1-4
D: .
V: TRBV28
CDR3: CASDPGGVDEKLFF
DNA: TGTGCCAGCGATCCCGGCGGGGTCGATGAAAAACTGTTTTTT

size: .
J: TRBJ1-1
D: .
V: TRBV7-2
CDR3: CASSLQVDTEAFF
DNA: TGTGCCAGCAGCTTACAGGTGGACACTGAAGCTTTCTTT